The 12 T cell receptor beta chains below come from one sample, sequenced in a study of blood T cell repertoires in COVID-19. Sequencing used immunoSEQ multiplex PCR; TCRdb keeps in-frame clones, though not all of them. The sample holds under 300,000 clones, around 86% seen once. The specimen sequenced was PBMCs or T cells enriched from blood (not recorded which). All receptors come from a woman in her fifties or sixties who had recovered from COVID-19.

The CDR3 loop reads CASSSTSGSSYNEQFF. The CDR3 nucleotides read TGCGCCAGCAGCTCAACTAGCGGGAGTTCCTACAATGAGCAGTTCTTC. The chain is built from TRBV5-1 and TRBJ2-1; 11 nucleotides match TRBD2. The V gene's germline CDR1 is SGHRS and CDR2 YFSETQ. The junction had 3 bases not matched to a gene; V was cut back by 3 bases and J by 1 base. The CDR3 runs to 16 residues.

The V call is TRBV28, the J call TRBJ2-5, with D unclear. There are 15 residues in the CDR3. V shed 3 bases and J shed 1 base, with 12 bases lying between them. CDR1 and CDR2 (germline): MDHEN, SYDVKM. The CDR3 nucleotides read TGTGCCAGCAGTTTTCTTTTTCCTATCCAAGAGACCCAGTACTTC. It specifies CASSFLFPIQETQYF.

A note on this clone: Mismatch with germline at one junction end may stem from a read error. The V call is TRBV2, the J call TRBJ2-3; possibly TRBD2 for D (6 bases). The CDR3 totals 15 residues. The germline V gene encodes CDR1 SNHLY and CDR2 FYNNEI. The CDR3 region has the DNA TGTGCCAGCAGTGGGGAGGCCGCCCCGGTGGATACACAGTATTTT. It yields the protein CASSGEAAPVDTQYF.

The chain employs TRBV4-1 and TRBJ1-1; 8 positions match TRBD1. CDR3 length equals 14 residues. Trimming took 2 bases from V and 7 from J; bases not matched to a gene: 6. CDR1 and CDR2 (germline): MGHRA, YSYEKL. As DNA, the CDR3 is TGCGCCAGCAGCCAATACGGACAGGGAGGTGAAGCTTTCTTT. It is translated as CASSQYGQGGEAFF.

The CDR3 region has the DNA TGTGCCAGTTCTAGCGGGAGTATGGATACGCAGTATTTT. Its protein product is CASSSGSMDTQYF. This rearrangement joins TRBV13 to TRBJ2-3; 10 nucleotides align to TRBD2. The CDR3 consists of 13 residues. J gave up 6 bases and V 9 bases, and 6 bases lay outside the gene matches. Germline V gene data show CDR1 as PRHDT and CDR2 as FYEKMQ (reference sequence).

The chain is built from TRBV19 and TRBJ1-5; D not certain. CDR1 LNHDA and CDR2 SQIVND come from the germline V gene (reference sequence). Trimming stripped 5 bases from V and 0 bases from J, with 11 bases between. The CDR3 is 15 residues long. CDR3 loop: CASSLGVDSNQPQHF. The DNA of the CDR3 is TGTGCCAGTAGTCTCGGGGTGGATAGCAATCAGCCCCAGCATTTT.

This clone came up a few times. The V gene is TRBV27, the J gene TRBJ2-2; D unresolved. Trimming shortened V by 6 bases and J by 0 bases, and 11 bases separated the two germline ends. There are 15 residues in the CDR3. Germline V gives CDR1 MNHEY, CDR2 SMNVEV (reference sequence). The CDR3 is CASRVRGANTGELFF. Here the CDR3 DNA reads TGTGCCAGCAGGGTTCGCGGAGCGAACACCGGGGAGCTGTTTTTT.

The chain has TRBV4-1 and TRBJ1-2; D uncertain. The CDR3 consists of 16 residues. The V and J ends lost 0 bases and 5 bases respectively, with 16 bases between them. In germline, CDR1 is MGHRA, CDR2 YSYEKL. In DNA, the CDR3 is TGCGCCAGCAGCCAAGATCATTTGGGCAGCCCTTATGGCTACACCTTC. It translates to CASSQDHLGSPYGYTF.

V and J are TRBV29-1 and TRBJ1-5; TRBD1 matches at 7 bases. This CDR3 contains 13 residues. Per the germline V gene, CDR1 is SQVTM and CDR2 is ANQGSEA. Losses at the gene ends were 3 bases for V and 6 bases for J; bases not matched to a gene: 5. The CDR3 DNA reads TGCAGCGTTGAGGGGTCAGGGGGTCAGCCCCAGCATTTT. This gives the protein CSVEGSGGQPQHF.

The J gene is TRBJ1-5, the V gene TRBV19; 10 nucleotides line up with TRBD1. After removal of 3 bases from V and 7 bases from J, the junction contained 9 bases not matched to a gene. Germline CDR1 reads LNHDA; CDR2 reads SQIVND (reference sequence). This CDR3 comprises 16 residues. Here the CDR3 DNA reads TGTGCCAGTAGTATTTCTCGGGACAGGGGTTGGCAGCCCCAGCATTTT. Translation: CASSISRDRGWQPQHF.

This chain joins TRBV4-3 and TRBJ2-3, with 9 bases matching TRBD1. The CDR3 runs to 16 residues. With V trimmed by 3 bases and J by 1 base, 5 bases remained unmatched. Germline CDR1 is LGHNA and CDR2 is YSLEER. The DNA for the CDR3 is TGCGCCAGCAGCCAGTTACAGGGGGCTGGCACAGATACGCAGTATTTT. This encodes CASSQLQGAGTDTQYF.

This rearrangement joins TRBV10-3 to TRBJ1-3; no reliable D call. The CDR3 is 16 residues long. The V gene lost 0 bases and the J gene lost 0 bases, with 9 bases spanning the gap. CDR1 is ENHRY and CDR2 is SYGVKD in the germline V gene. The CDR3 DNA is TGTGCCATCAGTGAGTCGAGAGCAAGCTCTGGAAACACCATATATTTT. It translates to CAISESRASSGNTIYF.